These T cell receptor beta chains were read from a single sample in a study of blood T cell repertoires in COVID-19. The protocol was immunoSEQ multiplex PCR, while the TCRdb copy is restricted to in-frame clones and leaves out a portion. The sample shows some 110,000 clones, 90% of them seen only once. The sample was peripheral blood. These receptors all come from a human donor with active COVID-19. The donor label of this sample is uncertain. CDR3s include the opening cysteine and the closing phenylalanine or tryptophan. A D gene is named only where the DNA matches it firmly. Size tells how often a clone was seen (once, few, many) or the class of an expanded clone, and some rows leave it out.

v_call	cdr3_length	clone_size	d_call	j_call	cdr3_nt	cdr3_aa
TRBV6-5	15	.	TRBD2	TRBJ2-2	TGTGCCAGCAGAGTATCCGGGACTAGCACCGGGGAGCTGTTTTTT	CASRVSGTSTGELFF
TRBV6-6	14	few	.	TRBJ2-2	TGTGCCAGCAGTTTTTCCAGGGACACCGGGGAGCTGTTTTTT	CASSFSRDTGELFF
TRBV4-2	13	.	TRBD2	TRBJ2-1	TGTGCCAGCAGCCAAGATTGGCTAGCGGGGCAGTTCTTC	CASSQDWLAGQFF
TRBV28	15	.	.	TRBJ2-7	TGTGCCAGCAGTTTAGAGGGTTTTTCATCCTACGAGCAGTACTTC	CASSLEGFSSYEQYF
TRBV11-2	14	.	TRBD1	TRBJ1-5	TGTGCCAGCAGCAGGGACAGGGGCAATCAGCCCCAGCATTTT	CASSRDRGNQPQHF
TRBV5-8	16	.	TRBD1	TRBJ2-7	TGTGCCAGCAGCTTTGGTGGCACCCTGACAGGGGGCGAGCAGTACTTC	CASSFGGTLTGGEQYF
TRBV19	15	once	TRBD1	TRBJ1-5	TGTGCCAGTAGGGGGGAGGACAGGGGGCGTCAGCCCCAGCATTTT	CASRGEDRGRQPQHF
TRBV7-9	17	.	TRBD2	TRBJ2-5	TGTGCCAGCAGCTCCCTCACAGGGACTAGCAGAAAAGAGACCCAGTACTTC	CASSSLTGTSRKETQYF
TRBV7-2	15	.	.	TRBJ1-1	TGTGCCAGCAGCTTACATCGGGGGGCTGGGACTGAAGCTTTCTTT	CASSLHRGAGTEAFF
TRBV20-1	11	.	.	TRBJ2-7	TGCAGTGCTCTGGGGGGACTCTTGCAGTACTTC	CSALGGLLQYF
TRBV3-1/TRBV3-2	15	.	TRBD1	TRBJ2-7	TGTGCCAGCAGCCAAGATTTTAACAGGGGCTACGAGCAGTACTTC	CASSQDFNRGYEQYF
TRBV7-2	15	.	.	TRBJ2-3	TGTGCCAGCAGCTTCTGGGGCAGGGTTGTAGATACGCAGTATTTT	CASSFWGRVVDTQYF
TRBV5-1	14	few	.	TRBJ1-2	TGCGCCAGCAGCTTGGGACAGACCAGCTATGGCTACACCTTC	CASSLGQTSYGYTF
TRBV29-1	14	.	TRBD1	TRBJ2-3	TGCAGCGTTGGATCTCTAGGGGGCCGAGATACGCAGTATTTT	CSVGSLGGRDTQYF
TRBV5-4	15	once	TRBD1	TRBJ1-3	TGTGCCAGCAGCAGGGGACAGGGTCCTGGAAACACCATATATTTT	CASSRGQGPGNTIYF
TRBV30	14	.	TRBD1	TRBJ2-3	TGTGCCTGGAAACCGGGACAGCCAACAGATACGCAGTATTTT	CAWKPGQPTDTQYF
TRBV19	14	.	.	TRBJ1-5	TGTGCCAGTAGTATAGCAGGGAGCAATCAGCCCCAGCATTTT	CASSIAGSNQPQHF
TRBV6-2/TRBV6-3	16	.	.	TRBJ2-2	TGTGCCAGCAGTTTCCACAGGGTACGGAACACCGGGGAGCTGTTTTTT	CASSFHRVRNTGELFF
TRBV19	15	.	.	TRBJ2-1	TGTGCCAGTACCCCACAGGTGTCCTCCTACAATGAGCAGTTCTTC	CASTPQVSSYNEQFF
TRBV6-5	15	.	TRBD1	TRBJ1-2	TGTGCCAGCAGTTACTCGCCTGACAGGGGGCTTGGCTACACCTTC	CASSYSPDRGLGYTF
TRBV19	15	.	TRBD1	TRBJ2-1	TGTGCCAGTAGCCCATGGCAGGGGGCTAAGAATGAGCAGTTCTTC	CASSPWQGAKNEQFF
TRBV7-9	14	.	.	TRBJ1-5	TGTGCCAGCAGCTTAGACGGGTTTTATCAGCCCCAGCATTTT	CASSLDGFYQPQHF
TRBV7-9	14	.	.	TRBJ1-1	TGTGCCAGCAGCTTTTCACAGGGAAGTGACGAAGCTTTCTTT	CASSFSQGSDEAFF
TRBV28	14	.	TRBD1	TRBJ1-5	TGTGCCAGCAGAGGACAGGGGAACAATCAGCCCCAGCATTTT	CASRGQGNNQPQHF
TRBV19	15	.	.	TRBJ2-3	TGTGCCAGTAGTATAATAAGCCAAGTAGCAGATACGCAGTATTTT	CASSIISQVADTQYF
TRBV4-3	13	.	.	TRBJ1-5	TGCGCCAGCAGCCAAGAATGGAGACAGCCCCAGCATTTT	CASSQEWRQPQHF
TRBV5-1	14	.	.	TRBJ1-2	TGCGCCAGCAGCTTGGACAGGGTTAACTATGGCTACACCTTC	CASSLDRVNYGYTF
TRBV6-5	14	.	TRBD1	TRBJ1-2	TGTGCCAGCAGGGCCGTCGGGACAGGGCGAGGCTACACCTTC	CASRAVGTGRGYTF
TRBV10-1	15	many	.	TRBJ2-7	TGCGCCAGCAGTGAGTCCGGTCAGGGCGGCCACGAGCAGTACTTC	CASSESGQGGHEQYF
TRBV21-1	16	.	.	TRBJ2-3	TGTGCCAGCAGCAAAGGAGAGGGAAGTAGCACAGATACGCAGTATTTT	CASSKGEGSSTDTQYF
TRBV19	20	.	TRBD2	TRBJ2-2	TGTGCCAGAGACCCCGGGACTAGCGGGGGGGATACCGGAACCACCGGGGAGCTGTTTTTT	CARDPGTSGGDTGTTGELFF
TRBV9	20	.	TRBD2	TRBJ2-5	TGTGCCAGCAGCGTAAGGTCAGCGAGTGGGCTAGCGGCGATACAAGAGACCCAGTACTTC	CASSVRSASGLAAIQETQYF
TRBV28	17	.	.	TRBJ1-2	TGTGCCAGCTACGGGCCTGGGTCAGGGAGGGGGAACTATGGCTACACCTTC	CASYGPGSGRGNYGYTF
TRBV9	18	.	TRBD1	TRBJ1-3	TGTGCCAGCAGCATTGGACAGGCTTTTGACACAGGGTTAGACACCATATATTTT	CASSIGQAFDTGLDTIYF
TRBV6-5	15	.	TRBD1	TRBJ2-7	TGTGCCAGCAGGAGATATACAGGGGTTGGGTACGAGCAGTACTTC	CASRRYTGVGYEQYF
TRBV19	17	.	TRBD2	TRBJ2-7	TGTGCCAGTAGTACCAAGATGGGACTAGCGGGGGGTTACGAGCAGTACTTC	CASSTKMGLAGGYEQYF
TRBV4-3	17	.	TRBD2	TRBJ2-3	TGCGCCAGCAGCCAAGATCGTACCCTAGCGGGCACAGATACGCAGTATTTT	CASSQDRTLAGTDTQYF
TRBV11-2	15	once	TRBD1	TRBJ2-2	TGTGCCAGCAGCTTTGGGACAGCTCCCACCGGGGAGCTGTTTTTT	CASSFGTAPTGELFF
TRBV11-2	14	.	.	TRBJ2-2	TGTGCCAGCAGCCCGGTGGTGGACACCGGGGAGCTGTTTTTT	CASSPVVDTGELFF
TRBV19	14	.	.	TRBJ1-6	.	CASSLDKANSPLHF
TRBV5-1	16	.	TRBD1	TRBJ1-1	TGCGCCAGCAGCTTGGATGCAGGGGGCATCAGCACTGAAGCTTTCTTT	CASSLDAGGISTEAFF
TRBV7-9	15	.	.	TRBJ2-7	TGTGCCAGCAGCTTAGACCCGGGGAGCTCCTACGAGCAGTACTTC	CASSLDPGSSYEQYF
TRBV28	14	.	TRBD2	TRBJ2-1	TGTGCCAGCAGTGGATCGACTAGCCCCAATGAGCAGTTCTTC	CASSGSTSPNEQFF
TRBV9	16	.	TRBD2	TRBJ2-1	TGTGCCAGCAGCGCGAGACTAGCTGCAATTTACAATGAGCAGTTCTTC	CASSARLAAIYNEQFF
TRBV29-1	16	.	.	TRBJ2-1	TGCAGCGTTAGTCAGTGGGTAGCGGTCCCCTACAATGAGCAGTTCTTC	CSVSQWVAVPYNEQFF
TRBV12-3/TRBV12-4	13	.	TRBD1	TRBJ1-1	TGTGCCAGCAGTCTACAGGGGTTGGCTGAAGCTTTCTTT	CASSLQGLAEAFF
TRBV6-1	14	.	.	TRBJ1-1	TGTGCCAGCAGTGAAGGGATGGGGCAGGGTGAAGCTTTCTTT	CASSEGMGQGEAFF
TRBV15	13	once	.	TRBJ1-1	TGTGCCACCAGCAGACTTCAGGGAGGCGAAGCTTTCTTT	CATSRLQGGEAFF
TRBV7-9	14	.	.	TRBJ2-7	TGTGCCAGCAGCTCCACGACAGTAACCTACGAGCAGTACTTC	CASSSTTVTYEQYF